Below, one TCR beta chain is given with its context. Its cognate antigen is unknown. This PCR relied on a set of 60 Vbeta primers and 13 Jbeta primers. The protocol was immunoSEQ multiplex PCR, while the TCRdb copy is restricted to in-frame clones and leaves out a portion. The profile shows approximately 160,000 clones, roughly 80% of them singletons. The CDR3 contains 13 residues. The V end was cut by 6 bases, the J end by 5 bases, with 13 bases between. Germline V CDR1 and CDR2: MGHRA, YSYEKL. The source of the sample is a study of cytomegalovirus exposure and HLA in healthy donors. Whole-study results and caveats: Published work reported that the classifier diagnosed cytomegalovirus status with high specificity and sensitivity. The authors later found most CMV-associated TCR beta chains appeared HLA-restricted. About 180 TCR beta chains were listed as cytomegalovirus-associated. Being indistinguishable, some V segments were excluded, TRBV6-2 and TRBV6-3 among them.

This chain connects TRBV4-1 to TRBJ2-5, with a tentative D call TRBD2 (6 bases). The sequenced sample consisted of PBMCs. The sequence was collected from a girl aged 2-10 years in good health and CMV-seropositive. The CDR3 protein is CASSRLVMETQYF. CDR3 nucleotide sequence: TGCGCCAGCAGTAGACTAGTCATGGAGACCCAGTACTTC.